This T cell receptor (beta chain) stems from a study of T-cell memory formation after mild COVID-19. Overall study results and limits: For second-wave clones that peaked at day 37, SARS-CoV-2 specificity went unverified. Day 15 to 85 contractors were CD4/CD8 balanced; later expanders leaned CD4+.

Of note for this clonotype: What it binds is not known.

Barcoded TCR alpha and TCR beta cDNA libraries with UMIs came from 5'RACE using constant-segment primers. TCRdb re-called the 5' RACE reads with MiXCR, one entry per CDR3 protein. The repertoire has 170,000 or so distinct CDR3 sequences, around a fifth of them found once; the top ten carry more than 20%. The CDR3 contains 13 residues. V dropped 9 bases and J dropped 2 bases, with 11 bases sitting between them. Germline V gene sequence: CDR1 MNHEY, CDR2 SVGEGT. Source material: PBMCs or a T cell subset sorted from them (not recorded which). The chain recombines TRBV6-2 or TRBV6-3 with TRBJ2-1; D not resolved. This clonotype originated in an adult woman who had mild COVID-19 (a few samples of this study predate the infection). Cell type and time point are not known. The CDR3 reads CASTVLPYNEQFF. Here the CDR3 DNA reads TGTGCCAGTACAGTGCTCCCCTACAATGAGCAGTTCTTC.